This T cell receptor beta chain appears in the sequencing data of a study of blood T cells in healthy people across ages (dated by TCRdb to the mid-2010s). At the level of the whole study: In model experiments, roughly one uniquely barcoded TCR beta cDNA molecule per two T cells was captured by template switching. Four age groups were formed from the donors: young (average 16 years), middle-aged (just under 40), aged (approximately 60) and long-lived (about 75). Age-related changes in TCR beta repertoire diversity were measured in the study by deep sequencing normalized with unique cDNA molecular identifiers. To avoid experimental bias, donors of different ages were randomly spread across the sequencing lanes. The study analyzed two additional independent replicas of 1 million unique cDNA reads from the same blood draw for two donors, one aged 18 to 29 and one aged 80 or older. Broad study findings and their caveats: Because donor CMV infection status was unknown, age-related changes in expanded clonotypes were potentially confounded. Since profiling was done on bulk unsorted PBMCs, naive and antigen-experienced compartments could not be conclusively compared. Observed TCR beta diversity correlated strongly with the percentage of naive T cells measured by flow cytometry. Compared with the aged group, the long-lived group had more naive CD4+ T cells, fewer expanded clones and increased TCR diversity, suggesting age selection. Observed TCR beta diversity per million T cells fell roughly linearly with age, and a significant reduction was already apparent by age around 39. Total diversity estimates from one million sequenced T cells were considered lower bounds and underestimates.

Library preparation was by 5' RACE. The listed sequencing device is Illumina HiSeq 2500. A second about 7 to 11 cycle PCR used a sample-barcoded 5' primer and a J-beta primer mix. A template-switch 5' adaptor carrying 12 random nucleotides introduced a unique molecular identifier onto each TCR beta cDNA molecule. At least 2.5 million CDR3-containing paired-end reads were obtained from each sample. First-strand cDNA was synthesized from all RNA with the Mint cDNA synthesis kit, primed by a TRBC-specific oligonucleotide. After uracil-DNA glycosylase treatment, a first 18-cycle PCR used universal primers M1SS and BC2_uni_R on all cDNA. The source study handled its data this way. For normalization, 1 million high-quality reads, each with a distinct molecular identifier, were randomly selected from each sample. Instead of being binned into consensus sequences, reads that shared molecular identifiers were thrown out. CDR3 identification, clonotype clustering and error correction used MiTCR with a Q25 quality threshold and the strictest error-elimination algorithm. A nonparametric unseen species model using Euler transformation provided a lower-bound estimate of total TCR beta diversity. Using fastp trimming at Q25 and MiXCR clonotype assembly, TCRdb reanalyzed the public sequencing data and kept in-frame beta chains. Rows are combined by CDR3 protein, so each entry shows the most common genes and DNA. These V and J calls originate from TCRdb's pipeline instead of the authors' own analysis. The sample profile shows 540,000 or so distinct CDR3 sequences; 25% to 30% of them were found once. The biggest ten clones account for roughly 20% of the sample.

Its CDR3 holds 17 amino acids, cysteine through phenylalanine. CDR3 DNA is the only sequence kept; it has 51 bases, read in frame from the first base. V is pruned by 5 bases and J by 6 bases, leaving 11 bases of the junction without a gene match. Based on the germline V gene (reference sequence), the CDR1 and CDR2 sequences are SEHNR and FQNEAQ. With respect to this clonotype: The target of this receptor is not known. It has no much larger one-base neighbor in the sample; base qualities were not kept.

The 39 donors, aged roughly 6 to 90 years, were systemically healthy Caucasian individuals from Russia. Each donor gave approximately 9.4 milliliters of peripheral blood, drawn into EDTA-treated Vacutainer tubes. Ficoll-Paque density-gradient centrifugation was used to isolate PBMCs, with at least 7 million obtained per sample. Total RNA was extracted from PBMCs with Trizol reagent, with at least 5 micrograms obtained per sample. Naive CD45RAhigh/CD27high T cell percentages were measured by flow cytometry on a PBMC aliquot from every donor. Sequencing was performed on blood. The V and J genes are TRBV7-9 and TRBJ2-3; 13 bases in the middle match TRBD2. The source of this sequence is a woman in her 70s in good health. The CDR3 in this case is CASSPRRLAGGADTQYF. Here is the DNA: TGTGCCAGCAGCCCGCGACGACTAGCGGGAGGCGCCGATACGCAGTATTTT.